Listed below are T cell receptor beta chains from one sample, sequenced in a study of T cells in Graves' hyperthyroidism and ophthalmopathy. From the multiplex PCR reads, TCRdb called clonotypes with MiXCR, one entry per CDR3 protein. The sample has 490,000 or so distinct CDR3 sequences, 15% to 20% seen once; the top ten hold 25% to 30%. Sequenced material: blood. These receptors originate from a woman aged 25 to 39 with Graves' ophthalmopathy. Both conserved end residues are part of each CDR3. D genes are given only for firm matches. Clone sizes are given selectively: once, few, many, or a class where the clone is expanded.

many	TRBV2	TRBJ2-1	NA	TGTGCCAGCACGACTCTACAGGGTAATGAGCAGTTCTTC	CASTTLQGNEQFF
many	TRBV6-5	TRBJ2-5	NA	TGTGCCAGCAGTTACCGCGGGACAGTTCCCCGGGAGACCCAGTACTTC	CASSYRGTVPRETQYF
many	TRBV3-1	TRBJ1-2	NA	TGTGCCAGCAGCCGGTCTTCGCCGGGAGGCTACACCTTC	CASSRSSPGGYTF
NA	TRBV20-1	TRBJ1-1	NA	TGCAGTGCTATAGGGGCGGCGGGTACTGAAGCTTTCTTT	CSAIGAAGTEAFF
NA	TRBV7-6	TRBJ2-1	TRBD2	TGTGCCAGCAGCTTAGGGACTAGCAGATTCAATGAGCAGTTCTTC	CASSLGTSRFNEQFF
many	TRBV18	TRBJ2-5	NA	TGTGCCAGCTCACGGGGGACGGGCCAAGAGACCCAGTACTTC	CASSRGTGQETQYF
many	TRBV11-2	TRBJ2-5	TRBD2	TGTGCCAGCAGCATGCGGTTAGCGGGGGGGGAGACCCAGTACTTC	CASSMRLAGGETQYF
once	TRBV2	TRBJ2-1	NA	TGTGCCAGCAGCCCAATCACGCTCGGACAGTCGTTGGAGCAGTTCTTC	CASSPITLGQSLEQFF
few	TRBV29-1	TRBJ2-2	NA	TGCAGCGTTGAAGTCTCAGGGGCGATCACCGGGGAGCTGTTTTTT	CSVEVSGAITGELFF
NA	TRBV19	TRBJ1-5	NA	TGTGCCAGTAGTATGGTCAGAGACAATCAGCCCCAGCATTTT	CASSMVRDNQPQHF
NA	TRBV29-1	TRBJ2-1	NA	TGCAGCGCTGGGACTCTTCGGGTCGGCAATGAGCAGTTCTTC	CSAGTLRVGNEQFF
many	TRBV13	TRBJ2-7	NA	TGTGCCAACAGCTTAGGCCGGGACCTACCCAGCTCCTACGAGCAGTACTTC	CANSLGRDLPSSYEQYF
few	TRBV28	TRBJ1-4	NA	TGTGCCAGCAGTTCCCCCGCGGGGGCGGGTGAAAAACTGTTTTTT	CASSSPAGAGEKLFF
few	TRBV7-8	TRBJ2-7	NA	TGTGCCAGCAGCTTTCGGCGGGTCGGGTCCTACGAGCAGTACTTC	CASSFRRVGSYEQYF
NA	TRBV29-1	TRBJ1-4	TRBD1	TGCAGCGTTACCGGGACAGGGGGAGAAAAACTGTTTTTT	CSVTGTGGEKLFF
NA	TRBV15	TRBJ2-5	NA	TGTGCCGCCAGCAGAGTCCTCTGGCAAGAGACCCAGTACTTC	CAASRVLWQETQYF
NA	TRBV20-1	TRBJ1-1	NA	TGCAGTGCTGAGAGGGGGTGGGAAAACACTGAAGCTTTCTTT	CSAERGWENTEAFF